This TCR beta chain was captured in a study of T cells in localized non-small cell lung cancer. This clone was seen once. Its antigen remains unknown. Study-level points and caveats: Heterogeneity remains possible because sequencing was limited to only one tumor region. A higher density of T cells in blood coincided with extended overall survival. The appearance of a median approximately 60 of the top 100 tumor clones was seen in adjacent lung.

The assay was immunoSEQ multiplex PCR, and TCRdb's table has in-frame clones only and misses some. This table has around 94,000 clones, approximately 88% appearing once. Trimming took 4 bases from V and 4 from J, leaving 16 bases between them. This CDR3 comprises 15 residues. Germline-derived CDR1 and CDR2 are MNHNS and SASEGT. V and J are TRBV6-1 and TRBJ1-1, with D possibly being TRBD1 (5 bases). Sequences were derived from peripheral blood, sampled before any cancer treatment. This TCR was recovered from a man aged 40 to 70 with stage I squamous cell lung carcinoma. CDR3 nucleotide sequence: TGTGCCAGCAGTGGCCAACGGCTTGGGGGCACTGAAGCTTTCTTT. Its protein is CASSGQRLGGTEAFF.